This is a list of T cell receptor beta chains from one sample in a study of blood T cell repertoires in COVID-19. Only in-frame clones appear in the TCRdb table, and some are missing; sequencing was by immunoSEQ multiplex PCR. The repertoire holds 100,000 to 150,000 clones, over 75% seen once, with around a tenth in the top ten. The material sequenced was peripheral blood. The receptors were gathered from a man in his forties or fifties with active or convalescent COVID-19. The CDR3 runs from the conserved cysteine through the conserved F or W.

cdr3_aa	v_call	j_call
CASSLAQIGAYEQYF	TRBV5-1	TRBJ2-7
CAWSDHRTGSANYGYTF	TRBV30	TRBJ1-2
CASSQGIRETQYF	TRBV4-1	TRBJ2-5
CASSLRTGNTDTQYF	TRBV18	TRBJ2-3
CASSLTGDYGYTF	TRBV5-4	TRBJ1-2
CAWSPIGTGSYEQYF	TRBV30	TRBJ2-7
CASRATGADTQYF	TRBV7-9	TRBJ2-3
CASSQGTSGGENIQYF	TRBV4-2	TRBJ2-4
CASSLDSETQYF	TRBV5-4	TRBJ2-5
CASSLRTTSSYNEQFF	TRBV5-6	TRBJ2-1
CASREGFYNSPLHF	TRBV19	TRBJ1-6
CATSRGPGSRNSGANVLTF	TRBV15	TRBJ2-6
CASSDQGNTGELFF	TRBV5-1	TRBJ2-2
CASSSSRGSGNTIYF	TRBV7-9	TRBJ1-3
CASIRGWGPRETQYF	TRBV7-2	TRBJ2-5
CASTYSGDTEAFF	TRBV5-1	TRBJ1-1
CASSHGQGTEAFF	TRBV7-6	TRBJ1-1
CASSLGAPDEQYF	TRBV7-2	TRBJ2-7
CASSLVVDRLGEQYF	TRBV7-9	TRBJ2-7
CASSYRSYNSPLHF	TRBV2	TRBJ1-6
CASTRTGGGTEAFF	TRBV19	TRBJ1-1
CASSGRLELETQYF	TRBV7-2	TRBJ2-5
CASSSGSGQGNSPLHF	TRBV7-9	TRBJ1-6
CASSIRPQLAGATYEQYF	TRBV19	TRBJ2-7
CASGLDTGGPRGETQYF	TRBV12-5	TRBJ2-5
CASSLNRDRNTEAFF	TRBV5-1	TRBJ1-1
CASSLSGPGGIKSQHF	TRBV27	TRBJ1-5
CASSLAPPGGSGGRETQYF	TRBV27	TRBJ2-5
CASSGDGGYGYTF	TRBV2	TRBJ1-2
CASSFRTSGVQETQYF	TRBV5-6	TRBJ2-5
CASSQSGGGGETQYF	TRBV5-5	TRBJ2-5
CASSPTAGGRETQYF	TRBV9	TRBJ2-5
CASSQKTSGGPTTGELFF	TRBV4-2	TRBJ2-2